The rows below give T cell receptor beta chains drawn from one sample of a study of vaccination effects on CD4 cells after COVID-19. Using immunoSEQ multiplex PCR, the repertoire was profiled, and TCRdb retains in-frame clones only, with some absent. The sample lists more than 12,000 clones, over 60% occurring once. No cognate antigen is known for these TCRs. Sequenced material: CD4+ T cells from PBMCs cultured with HCoV-NL63 spike peptides, taken after COVID-19 vaccination. Receptor source: a human donor who had a prior SARS-CoV-2 infection. Both conserved end residues are part of each CDR3. The D gene is left open where the match is weak. Not every row has a clone size; where given, it reads once, few, many or a size class.

D	V	length	J	size	DNA	CDR3
TRBD1	TRBV11-2	15	TRBJ2-7	-	TGTGCCAGCAGCTCACTCCGGACAGGTTACCACGAGCAGTACTTC	CASSSLRTGYHEQYF
TRBD2	TRBV6-5	15	TRBJ2-3	-	TGTGCCGCGGCGCTAGCGGGTACCACCACAGATACGCAGTATTTT	CAAALAGTTTDTQYF
TRBD1	TRBV5-1	15	TRBJ1-3	-	TGCGCCAGCGCGAATACAGGGGTAACAGGAAACACCATATATTTT	CASANTGVTGNTIYF
-	TRBV2	13	TRBJ2-1	-	TGTGCCAGCAGTAGGACTTTCTACAATGAGCAGTTCTTC	CASSRTFYNEQFF
TRBD1	TRBV15	16	TRBJ2-7	once	TGTGCCACCAGCGGGAGGACAGGGGGCCGCTCCTACGAGCAGTACTTC	CATSGRTGGRSYEQYF
-	TRBV2	15	TRBJ2-2	-	TGTGCCACCCGGGGAGGCAGTCCTTTGGCCGGGGAGCTGTTTTTT	CATRGGSPLAGELFF
-	TRBV5-5	14	TRBJ2-7	-	TGTGCCAGCAGCGGATCCGGGACCATCTACGAGCAGTACTTC	CASSGSGTIYEQYF
-	TRBV20-1	15	TRBJ1-4	-	TGCAGTGCTAGTGGGTTCGGGACCACGAGCGGAAAACTGTTTTTT	CSASGFGTTSGKLFF
-	TRBV5-1	18	TRBJ2-2	-	TGCGCCAGCAGCAGACGTCCGGGACACGGGTTGAACACCGGGGAGCTGTTTTTT	CASSRRPGHGLNTGELFF
TRBD1	TRBV28	15	TRBJ1-5	-	TGTGCCAGCAACCGGGGGGGGACAGAGAATCAGCCCCAGCATTTT	CASNRGGTENQPQHF
TRBD1	TRBV5-1	16	TRBJ2-7	few	TGCGCCAGCAGCCGTGCCTGGGACAGGGGCGTCGTCGAGCAGTACTTC	CASSRAWDRGVVEQYF
-	TRBV5-1	13	TRBJ2-6	-	TGCGCCAGCAGCTACGAGTCGGCCAACGTCCTGACTTTC	CASSYESANVLTF
TRBD2	TRBV7-2	16	TRBJ2-5	few	TGTGCCAGCAGCCCGACTAGCGGGAGAGGCTTAGAGACCCAGTACTTC	CASSPTSGRGLETQYF
-	TRBV7-3	12	TRBJ2-2	-	TGTGCCAGCGGCTTAGACACCGGGGAGCTGTTTTTT	CASGLDTGELFF
-	TRBV7-2	14	TRBJ2-5	-	TGTGCCAGCAGCTTAGCGGGGGGGCGTGAGACCCAGTACTTC	CASSLAGGRETQYF
TRBD2	TRBV5-1	17	TRBJ2-1	-	TGCGCCAGCAGCCTGTGGACTAGCGGGAGGACAAACAATGAGCAGTTCTTC	CASSLWTSGRTNNEQFF
TRBD1	TRBV2	12	TRBJ1-2	-	TGTGCCAGCAGAGGGACAGGGGTTGGCTACACCTTC	CASRGTGVGYTF
-	TRBV4-2	15	TRBJ2-5	-	TGTGCCAGCAGCCAAGATGGGGGGGGGCAGGAGACCCAGTACTTC	CASSQDGGGQETQYF
-	TRBV7-9	14	TRBJ1-2	-	TGTGCCAGCAGCCCCCCGAGCGCGGGAGATGGCTACACCTTC	CASSPPSAGDGYTF
-	TRBV2	13	TRBJ1-1	-	TGTGCCAGCAGTGAAGGGGTAAACACTGAAGCTTTCTTT	CASSEGVNTEAFF
-	TRBV9	15	TRBJ1-1	-	TGTGCCAGCAGCAAAGAAAGCTGGGGTTTGGGTGAAGCTTTCTTT	CASSKESWGLGEAFF
-	TRBV5-1	17	TRBJ1-6	few	TGCGCCAGCAGACCGACCAGGGGAGGCACAGAGAATTCACCCCTCCACTTT	CASRPTRGGTENSPLHF
-	TRBV7-9	14	TRBJ2-7	-	TGTGCCAGCAGCTTACAACAACAAGGGGGCGAGCAGTACTTC	CASSLQQQGGEQYF